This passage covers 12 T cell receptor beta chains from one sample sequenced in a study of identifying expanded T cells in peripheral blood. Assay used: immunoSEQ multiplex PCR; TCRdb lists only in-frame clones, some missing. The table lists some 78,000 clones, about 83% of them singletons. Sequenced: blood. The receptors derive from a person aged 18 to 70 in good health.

DNA for the CDR3: TGTGCCAGCAGCGTAGCTATTAAGGAGGGTACGCAGTATTTT. Encoded protein: CASSVAIKEGTQYF. The chain recombines TRBV9 with TRBJ2-3; a possible D gene is TRBD2 (6 bases). CDR1 is SGDLS, CDR2 YYNGEE, per germline. There are 14 residues in the CDR3. V shed 0 bases and J shed 8 bases, with 13 bases lying between them. The whole variable domain, remainder taken from reference TRBV9 and TRBJ2-3, is DSGVTQTPKHLITATGQRVTLRCSPRSGDLSVYWYQQSLDQGLQFLIQYYNGEERAKGNILERFSAQQFPDLHSELNLSSLELGDSALYFCASSVAIKEGTQYFGPGTRLTVL.

Here the CDR3 DNA reads TGTGCCAGCAGTATCGGCGGGCCTAGCACAGATACGCAGTATTTT. This sequence encodes CASSIGGPSTDTQYF. The V gene is TRBV2, the J gene TRBJ2-3; TRBD2 might be the D (5 bases). The germline V gene has CDR1 SNHLY and CDR2 FYNNEI. The CDR3 length is 15 residues. V gave up 5 bases and J gave up 0 bases, with 12 bases separating them.

CDR3 amino acids: CASRKPLRVNEQFF. CDR3 DNA: TGTGCCAGCAGGAAGCCGTTAAGAGTAAATGAGCAGTTCTTC. J is TRBJ2-1 and V is TRBV28; D gene ambiguous. Trimming took 6 bases from V and 7 from J, leaving 16 bases between them. The CDR3 is 14 residues long. The germline gives CDR1 MDHEN, CDR2 SYDVKM. The full variable domain, its missing parts supplied by reference TRBV28 and TRBJ2-1, is DVKVTQSSRYLVKRTGEKVFLECVQDMDHENMFWYRQDPGLGLRLIYFSYDVKMKEKGDIPEGYSVSREKKERFSLILESASTNQTSMYLCASRKPLRVNEQFFGPGTRLTVL.

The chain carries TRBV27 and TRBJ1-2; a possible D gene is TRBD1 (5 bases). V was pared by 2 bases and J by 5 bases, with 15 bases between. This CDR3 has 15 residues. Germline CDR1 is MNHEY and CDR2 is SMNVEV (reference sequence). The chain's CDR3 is CASSLLGTAGYGYTF. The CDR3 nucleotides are TGTGCCAGCAGTTTACTCGGGACCGCAGGATATGGCTACACCTTC.

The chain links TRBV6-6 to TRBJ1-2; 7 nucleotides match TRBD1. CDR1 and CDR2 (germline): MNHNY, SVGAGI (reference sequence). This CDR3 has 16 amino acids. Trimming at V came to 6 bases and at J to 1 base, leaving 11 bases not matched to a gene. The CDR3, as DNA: TGTGCCAGCAGCGAGGGACAGCTAATCATTAACTATGGCTACACCTTC. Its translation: CASSEGQLIINYGYTF.

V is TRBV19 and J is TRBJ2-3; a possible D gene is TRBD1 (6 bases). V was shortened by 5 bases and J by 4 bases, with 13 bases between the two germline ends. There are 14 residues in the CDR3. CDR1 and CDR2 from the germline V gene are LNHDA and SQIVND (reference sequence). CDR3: CASSRQGNADTQYF. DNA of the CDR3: TGTGCCAGTAGTCGGCAGGGGAACGCAGATACGCAGTATTTT.

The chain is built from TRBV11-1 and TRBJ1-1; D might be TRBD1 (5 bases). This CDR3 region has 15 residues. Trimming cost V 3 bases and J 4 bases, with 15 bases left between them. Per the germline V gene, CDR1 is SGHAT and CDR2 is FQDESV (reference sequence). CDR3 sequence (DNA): TGTGCCAGCAGCTTCGTCAGGACTGGGACCACTGAAGCTTTCTTT. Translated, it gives CASSFVRTGTTEAFF. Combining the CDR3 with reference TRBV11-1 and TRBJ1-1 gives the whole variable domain EAEVAQSPRYKITEKSQAVAFWCDPISGHATLYWYRQILGQGPELLVQFQDESVVDDSQLPKDRFSAERLKGVDSTLKIQPAELGDSAMYLCASSFVRTGTTEAFFGQGTRLTVV.

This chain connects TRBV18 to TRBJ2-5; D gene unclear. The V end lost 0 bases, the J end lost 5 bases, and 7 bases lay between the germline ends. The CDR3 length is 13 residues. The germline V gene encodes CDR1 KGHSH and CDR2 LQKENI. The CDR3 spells CASSPPETETQYF. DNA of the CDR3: TGTGCCAGCTCACCACCCGAAACGGAGACCCAGTACTTC.

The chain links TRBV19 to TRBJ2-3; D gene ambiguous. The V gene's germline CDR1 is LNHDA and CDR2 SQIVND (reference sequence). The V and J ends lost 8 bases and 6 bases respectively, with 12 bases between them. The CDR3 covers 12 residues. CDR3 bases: TGTGCCAGTCGAACTCTGGGGGATACGCAGTATTTT. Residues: CASRTLGDTQYF.

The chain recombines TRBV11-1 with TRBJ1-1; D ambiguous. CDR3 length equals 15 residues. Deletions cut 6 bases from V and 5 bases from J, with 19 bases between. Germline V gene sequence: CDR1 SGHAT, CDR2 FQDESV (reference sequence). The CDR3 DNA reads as TGTGCCAGCAGTTCTGCAATTGGGCCGGGGACTGAAGCTTTCTTT. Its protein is CASSSAIGPGTEAFF.

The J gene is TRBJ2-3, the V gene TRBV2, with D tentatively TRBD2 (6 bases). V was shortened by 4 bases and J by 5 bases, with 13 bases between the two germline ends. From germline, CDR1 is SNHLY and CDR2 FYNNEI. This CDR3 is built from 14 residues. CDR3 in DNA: TGTGCCAGCAGTGTTCTAGCGTTTGGAGATACGCAGTATTTT. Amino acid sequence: CASSVLAFGDTQYF.

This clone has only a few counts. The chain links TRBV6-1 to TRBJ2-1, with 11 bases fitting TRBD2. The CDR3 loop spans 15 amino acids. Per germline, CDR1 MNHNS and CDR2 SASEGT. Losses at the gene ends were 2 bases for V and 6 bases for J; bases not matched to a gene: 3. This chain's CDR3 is CASSELAGGSNEQFF. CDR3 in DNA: TGTGCCAGCAGTGAACTAGCGGGAGGATCCAATGAGCAGTTCTTC.